This T cell receptor beta chain was profiled in a study of T cell repertoires in cytomegalovirus infection. Study-level background: Matching HLA type, along with CMV infection, was indicated by public TCR beta signatures.

A single record per CDR3 protein comes from TCRdb applying MiXCR to the reads. Among tens of thousands of distinct CDR3 sequences listed, roughly a quarter were seen once. Study-level points and caveats: Cumulated frequencies of public TCR beta families served to identify carriers of CMV plus the relevant HLA.

This clonotype was counted at least ten times. Its antigen is not known. This material consisted of CD8+ T cells from cultured PBMCs, taken from culture after CMV antigen stimulation. The receptor's source is a human donor in good health (CMV status not recorded). Some clones in this sample may be carry-over from other donors' samples.

This CDR3 is CASRSTGGGSYEQYF. CDR3 coding DNA: TGTGCCAGCAGATCTACAGGGGGGGGCTCCTACGAGCAGTACTTC. This chain joins TRBV28 and TRBJ2-7, with D perhaps matching TRBD1 (8 bases). The CDR3 consists of 15 residues. The V and J ends lost 6 bases and 0 bases respectively, with 15 bases between them. Looked up from germline, CDR1 is MDHEN and CDR2 is SYDVKM.